The 18 T cell receptor beta chains in this list originate from one sample, sequenced in a study of shared clonotypes between healthy human individuals. Using immunoSEQ multiplex PCR, the repertoire was profiled, and TCRdb retains in-frame clones only, with some absent. In the table there are about 2.1 million clones, roughly 95% of which are singletons. Naivety among CD8 cells was defined by CD45RO negativity and positive CCR7 selection, thereby excluding terminally differentiated effector memory CD45RA+ cells. The material sequenced was naive CD8+ T cells from PBMCs. The receptors derive from a man aged 18 to 29 in good health. Some clones in this sample may be carry-over from other donors' samples.

This sequence joins TRBV10-1 and TRBJ1-1; weak D call: TRBD1 (6 bases). The germline V and J ends were trimmed by 3 bases and 4 bases, with 15 bases remaining between them. This CDR3 is built from 15 residues. Germline CDR1 reads WNHNN; CDR2 reads SYGVQD (reference sequence). CDR3 protein: CASSDREGGSTEAFF. The CDR3 coding sequence is TGCGCCAGCAGTGATCGCGAAGGGGGGAGCACTGAAGCTTTCTTT.

This chain links TRBV7-3 with TRBJ2-1; 10 positions match TRBD2. Germline values: CDR1 SGHTA, CDR2 FQGTGA. The J segment lost 0 bases and the V segment lost 5 bases, leaving 4 bases of the junction unmatched. The CDR3 contains 16 residues. Here the CDR3 reads CASSIGLAASYNEQFF. CDR3 DNA sequence: TGTGCCAGCAGCATAGGACTAGCGGCCTCCTACAATGAGCAGTTCTTC.

The genes are TRBV6-1 and TRBJ2-1, with D tentatively TRBD1 or TRBD2 (5 bases each). Germline-derived CDR1 and CDR2 are MNHNS and SASEGT. CDR3 length equals 15 residues. Trimming left V 7 bases short and J 4 bases short, with 17 bases between. The CDR3 reads CASIHGAVVYNEQFF. In DNA form, the CDR3 reads TGTGCCAGCATCCACGGGGCAGTCGTTTACAATGAGCAGTTCTTC.

This clone has only one observation. A much larger clonotype is one base distant, so this may be a read error. V gene TRBV2 combines with J gene TRBJ2-1, with D perhaps matching TRBD1 (6 bases). The CDR3 covers 15 residues. The germline V and J ends were trimmed by 3 bases and 0 bases, with 9 bases remaining between them. Germline CDR1 SNHLY, CDR2 FYNNEI. Written as DNA, the CDR3 is TGTGCCAGCAGTGAGGCACAGGGCTCCTACAATGAGCAGTTCTTC. Residues: CASSEAQGSYNEQFF.

In this sample, this clone turned up once. The chain is built from TRBV15 and TRBJ1-2; no clear D gene. Germline V gives CDR1 LNHNV, CDR2 YYDKDF (reference sequence). V was shortened by 6 bases and J by 1 base, with 9 bases between the two germline ends. The CDR3 loop spans 13 amino acids. In nucleotides, the CDR3 is TGTGCCACCAGGGACCGGGGTAACTATGGCTACACCTTC. Translated: CATRDRGNYGYTF.

As for this clone: Other nucleotide sequences from this sample produce the same CDR3. The rearrangement joins TRBV6-5 to TRBJ2-1; D is undetermined. V lost 4 bases and J 7 bases, leaving 8 bases between the germline ends. There are 12 residues in the CDR3. Germline V CDR1 and CDR2: MNHEY, SVGAGI. CDR3 nucleotides: TGTGCCAGCAGTTCCATAGATAATGAGCAGTTCTTC. Translation: CASSSIDNEQFF.

The rearrangement uses TRBV28 and TRBJ2-7; D is possibly TRBD1 or TRBD2 (6 bases each). This CDR3 is 13 amino acids long. In germline, CDR1 is MDHEN, CDR2 SYDVKM. Trimming pared 6 bases from V and 4 bases from J, leaving 13 bases between. The CDR3: CASRQRGEYEQYF. CDR3 bases: TGTGCCAGCAGACAGAGGGGGGAATACGAGCAGTACTTC.

The gene calls are TRBV27 and TRBJ1-1; 8 bases align to TRBD1. The CDR3 length is 18 residues. With 8 bases clipped from V and 2 bases from J, the junction kept 19 bases outside the gene matches. Germline CDR1 and CDR2: MNHEY and SMNVEV (reference sequence). CDR3 DNA: TGTGCCAGCCGGACCTGGGAGGAAGACACAGGGGGTAACACTGAAGCTTTCTTT. It specifies CASRTWEEDTGGNTEAFF.

This chain uses TRBV7-3 with TRBJ2-2; 8 bases align to TRBD1. Germline-derived CDR1 and CDR2 are SGHTA and FQGTGA. The CDR3 is 14 residues long. Germline trimming cut 5 bases from V and 3 bases from J; bases unmatched to any gene: 2. In nucleotides, the CDR3 is TGTGCCAGCAGCGACAGGGGTGACACCGGGGAGCTGTTTTTT. It specifies CASSDRGDTGELFF.

A remark on this clone: This sample also contains other DNA sequences that code for the same CDR3. The chain links TRBV28 to TRBJ2-7; D is possibly TRBD2 (5 bases). This CDR3 has 12 amino acids. From germline, CDR1 is MDHEN and CDR2 SYDVKM. The V gene lost 3 bases and the J gene lost 3 bases, with 6 bases spanning the gap. The CDR3 loop reads CASSFRDYEQYF. The CDR3 DNA follows: TGTGCCAGCAGTTTTCGGGACTACGAGCAGTACTTC.

In the case of this clone: The sample contains more than one DNA sequence encoding this CDR3. V usage is TRBV27 and J usage is TRBJ2-2, with D maybe TRBD1 (5 bases). The CDR3 is made up of 13 amino acids. Germline V CDR1 and CDR2: MNHEY, SMNVEV (reference sequence). V was trimmed by 6 bases and J by 3 bases, leaving 8 bases between them. The CDR3 protein is CASSFRDTGELFF. The CDR3 DNA follows: TGTGCCAGCAGCTTCAGGGACACCGGGGAGCTGTTTTTT.

This sequence joins TRBV27 and TRBJ2-7; either TRBD1 or TRBD2 may supply D (5 bases each). The germline CDR1 and CDR2 sequences are MNHEY and SMNVEV (reference sequence). V was cut by 4 bases and J by 0 bases, with 13 bases left in between. The CDR3 has 15 amino acids. CDR3 amino acids: CASSSSWGSSYEQYF. The CDR3 nucleotides read TGTGCCAGCAGTTCTAGCTGGGGGAGCTCCTACGAGCAGTACTTC.

This chain joins TRBV2 and TRBJ2-3, with no clear D. The V gene's germline CDR1 is SNHLY and CDR2 FYNNEI. V dropped 10 bases and J dropped 2 bases, with 13 bases sitting between them. The CDR3 is 13 amino acids. The CDR3 sequence: CATTVSLTDTQYF. The CDR3 DNA follows: TGTGCCACTACGGTTTCCCTCACAGATACGCAGTATTTT.

The chain joins TRBV7-6 to TRBJ2-1, with TRBD2 matching over 9 bases. CDR3 length equals 15 residues. V was pared by 1 base and J by 7 bases, with 5 bases of the junction left unmatched. From germline, CDR1 is SGHVS and CDR2 FNYEAQ. CDR3 DNA sequence: TGTGCCAGCAGCTTAGTAGCGGGAGCTCGGAATGAGCAGTTCTTC. Amino acids: CASSLVAGARNEQFF.

The chain is built from TRBV30 and TRBJ2-7; D is ambiguous. The ends were cut back, 1 base at V and 3 bases at J, with 7 bases in the middle. CDR3 length: 12 residues. Germline CDR1 reads GTSNPN; CDR2 reads SVGIG (reference sequence). CDR3 loop: CAWSGGLYEQYF. Written as DNA, the CDR3 is TGTGCCTGGAGTGGGGGTCTCTACGAGCAGTACTTC. The variable domain in full, completed from reference TRBV30 and TRBJ2-7, reads SQTIHQWPATLVQPVGSPLSLECTVEGTSNPNLYWYRQAAGRGLQLLFYSVGIGQISSEVPQNLSASRPQDRQFILSSKKLLLSDSGFYLCAWSGGLYEQYFGPGTRLTVT.

The rearrangement links TRBV7-3 to TRBJ2-2; possibly TRBD1 for D (7 bases). Trimming removed 6 bases at V and 6 bases at J, with 14 bases between. Per germline, CDR1 SGHTA and CDR2 FQGTGA. This CDR3 comprises 14 residues. The CDR3 region is CASREGALPGELFF. The CDR3 nucleotides are TGTGCCAGCAGGGAGGGGGCACTCCCCGGGGAGCTGTTTTTT.

V is TRBV28 and J is TRBJ1-1; the match to TRBD1 covers 7 bases. Germline V gives CDR1 MDHEN, CDR2 SYDVKM. The length of the CDR3 is 15 residues. The junction had 9 bases not matched to a gene; V was cut back by 6 bases and J by 2 bases. As DNA, the CDR3 is TGTGCCAGCAGCGACTTGACAGGGAGAAACACTGAAGCTTTCTTT. Translation: CASSDLTGRNTEAFF. The full variable domain, rest sourced from reference TRBV28 and TRBJ1-1, is DVKVTQSSRYLVKRTGEKVFLECVQDMDHENMFWYRQDPGLGLRLIYFSYDVKMKEKGDIPEGYSVSREKKERFSLILESASTNQTSMYLCASSDLTGRNTEAFFGQGTRLTVV.

The chain recombines TRBV7-3 with TRBJ2-2; 9 bases line up with TRBD2. Looked up from germline, CDR1 is SGHTA and CDR2 is FQGTGA. With 6 bases clipped from V and 3 bases from J, the junction kept 5 bases outside the gene matches. The CDR3 runs to 15 residues. In DNA, the CDR3 is TGTGCCAGCAGTTATAGCGGGGGTGACACCGGGGAGCTGTTTTTT. Translation: CASSYSGGDTGELFF.